Listed below are T cell receptor beta chains from one sample, sequenced in a study of CD8+ T cells in alopecia areata. Generated by immunoSEQ multiplex PCR, the TCRdb table keeps only in-frame clones and is missing some. The sample has roughly 100,000 clones, around 86% seen once. The sequences come from CD8+ T cells sorted from blood, collected between weeks 30 and 35, from a patient treated with tofacitinib. These receptors were taken from a human donor with alopecia areata. The CDR3 runs from the conserved cysteine through the conserved F or W. Fields, in order: V gene, D gene, J gene, clone size, CDR3 DNA, CDR3 protein. A D gene is named only where the DNA matches it firmly. Clone size, where shown, is once, few, many, or a class for clones that have expanded.

>TRBV9|NA|TRBJ2-1|NA
TGTGCCAGCAGCGTTGGACCAGGGACAAATGAGCAGTTCTTC
CASSVGPGTNEQFF
>TRBV9|TRBD2|TRBJ2-1|NA
TGTGCCAGCAGCGTAGAAGGGACTACGGCGTATGAGCAGTTCTTC
CASSVEGTTAYEQFF
>TRBV9|TRBD1|TRBJ2-6|NA
TGTGCCAGCAGCCCGGGACAGGGCGGTGTAATGACTGGGGCCAACGTCCTGACTTTC
CASSPGQGGVMTGANVLTF
>TRBV13|NA|TRBJ2-3|NA
TGTGCCAGCAGCCCAGGGTTCGCAGATACGCAGTATTTT
CASSPGFADTQYF
>TRBV7-9|NA|TRBJ2-7|NA
TGTGCCAGCAGCTTAGAGTGGAGGGGACTCTACGAGCAGTACTTC
CASSLEWRGLYEQYF
>TRBV6-4|TRBD2|TRBJ2-3|NA
TGTGCCAGCAGTGACGGGAGGGCCACAGATACGCAGTATTTT
CASSDGRATDTQYF
>TRBV19|NA|TRBJ2-3|NA
TGTGCCAGTAGTGTTCTCCGCGGCGGAGATACGCAGTATTTT
CASSVLRGGDTQYF
>TRBV4-1|NA|TRBJ2-1|NA
TGCGCCAGCAGCCCTCCTTCCAATGAGCAGTTCTTC
CASSPPSNEQFF
>TRBV29-1|TRBD1|TRBJ2-3|NA
TGCAGCGTGACAGGGCCGCCCGGGTCCCGCACAGATACGCAGTATTTT
CSVTGPPGSRTDTQYF
>TRBV29-1|NA|TRBJ1-2|NA
TGCAGCGTTGATTCCACCGGGGAGGCGGGGGGCTACACCTTC
CSVDSTGEAGGYTF
>TRBV30|NA|TRBJ1-1|NA
TGTGCCTGGATTCCGGGGTTGCGAACTGAAGCTTTCTTT
CAWIPGLRTEAFF
>TRBV5-6|TRBD2|TRBJ2-1|NA
TGTGCCAGCAGCTTTCCTAGCGGGTCGGAGTACAATGAGCAGTTCTTC
CASSFPSGSEYNEQFF
>TRBV6-6|TRBD2|TRBJ2-7|NA
TGTGCCACCCTCGGACTAGCGGAATCCTACGAGCAGTACTTC
CATLGLAESYEQYF
>TRBV29-1|NA|TRBJ2-1|NA
TGCAGCGTTGAGGGCGGGAATGGGAAGTTCTTC
CSVEGGNGKFF
>TRBV7-2|NA|TRBJ2-7|NA
TGTGCCAGCAGCGCGTATGCCTTGGGGGGAGGTTCCTACGAGCAGTACTTC
CASSAYALGGGSYEQYF
>TRBV4-2|NA|TRBJ2-6|NA
TGTGCCAGCAGCCTCTCCGGGGCCAACGTCCTGACTTTC
CASSLSGANVLTF
>TRBV7-9|TRBD1|TRBJ2-6|NA
TGTGCCAGCAGCCCGAGCACAGGGGGCGGCTCCTCTGGGGCCAACGTCCTGACTTTC
CASSPSTGGGSSGANVLTF
>TRBV27|TRBD1|TRBJ1-2|NA
TGTGCCAGCAGTGCCGGGACAGAGTATGGCTACACCTTC
CASSAGTEYGYTF
>TRBV7-9|NA|TRBJ2-2|NA
TGTGCCAGCAGCCCAGGGAACGGGGAGCTGTTTTTT
CASSPGNGELFF
>TRBV19|NA|TRBJ2-1|NA
TGTGCCAGTAGTGACTCCTACAATGAGCAGTTCTTC
CASSDSYNEQFF
>TRBV7-9|NA|TRBJ2-7|NA
TGTGCCAGCAGCCCAGACTGGGGGGTCAGCTCCTACGAGCAGTACTTC
CASSPDWGVSSYEQYF
>TRBV7-9|NA|TRBJ2-7|NA
TGTGCCAGCAGCTCCCCGTCGGGGAATTGGTACGAGCAGTACTTC
CASSSPSGNWYEQYF
>TRBV5-1|TRBD2|TRBJ2-2|NA
TGCGCCAGCAGCTTGGGGACTAGCGGGAGCGGTGAGCTGTTTTTT
CASSLGTSGSGELFF
>TRBV30|TRBD1|TRBJ2-1|NA
TGTGCCGGTACAGGGGCAGAGGATGAGCAGTTCTTC
CAGTGAEDEQFF
>TRBV27|NA|TRBJ2-7|NA
TGTGCCAGCAGTTTCCTGGGGGATTACGAGCAGTACTTC
CASSFLGDYEQYF
>TRBV6-5|NA|TRBJ2-7|NA
TGTGCCAGCAGTTTTGGGGGGTCCCTCGAGCAGTACTTC
CASSFGGSLEQYF
>TRBV6-5|TRBD1|TRBJ1-1|NA
TGTGCCAGCACACTTACAGGGGGCACTGAAGCTTTCTTT
CASTLTGGTEAFF
>TRBV29-1|NA|TRBJ2-2|NA
TGCAGCGTTGTCGGGGTAACCGGGGAGCTGTTTTTT
CSVVGVTGELFF
>TRBV7-6|NA|TRBJ1-3|NA
TGTGCCAGCAGCTTAGGGCCGGGGATCGGAAACACCATATATTTT
CASSLGPGIGNTIYF
>TRBV27|NA|TRBJ2-3|few
TGTGCCAGCAGTTTTCGGGGTACAGATACGCAGTATTTT
CASSFRGTDTQYF
>TRBV15|TRBD1|TRBJ2-7|NA
TGTGCCACCAGTGGGCCGGGACAGGGAACCTACGAGCAGTACTTC
CATSGPGQGTYEQYF
>TRBV28|TRBD1|TRBJ2-7|NA
TGTGCCAGCAGTTTATTACAGGGGGGCTCCTACGAGCAGTACTTC
CASSLLQGGSYEQYF
>TRBV27|NA|TRBJ1-2|NA
TGTGCCAGCAGTCAGGGAAATACTAACTATGGCTACACCTTC
CASSQGNTNYGYTF
>TRBV21-1|NA|TRBJ2-5|NA
TGTGCCAGCAGCAAATTTCAACGGGAGGGCCTAGAGACCCAGTACTTC
CASSKFQREGLETQYF
>TRBV7-9|NA|TRBJ2-2|NA
TGTGCCAGCAGCTCAAAGGGGACCGGGGAGCTGTTTTTT
CASSSKGTGELFF
>TRBV7-9|TRBD1|TRBJ1-2|NA
TGTGCCAGCAGCACCCCCCGGGACAGCGACTATGGCTACACCTTC
CASSTPRDSDYGYTF
>TRBV27|NA|TRBJ2-1|NA
TGTGCCAGCAGCCCTTTTGAGGGGCGGAATGAGCAGTTCTTC
CASSPFEGRNEQFF
>TRBV29-1|TRBD1|TRBJ2-7|NA
TGCAGCGTTGGGGGCCGGACAGGGGGTATCTACGAGCAGTACTTC
CSVGGRTGGIYEQYF
>TRBV19|NA|TRBJ2-7|NA
TGTGCCAGTAGTCCGGGCCCAGGGTACGAGCAGTACTTC
CASSPGPGYEQYF
>TRBV28|TRBD1|TRBJ2-5|NA
TGTGCCAGCAGTTTAATCCTTCTCAGGGGGCCCCAGGCTGAGGAGACCCAGTACTTC
CASSLILLRGPQAEETQYF
>TRBV5-6|NA|TRBJ2-1|NA
TGTGCCAGCAGCTTGGCAAAAGAGCAGTTCTTC
CASSLAKEQFF